Listed below are T cell receptor beta chains from one sample, sequenced in a study of shared clonotypes between healthy human individuals. The protocol was immunoSEQ multiplex PCR, while the TCRdb copy is restricted to in-frame clones and leaves out a portion. This sample yields 850,000 to 1,200,000 clones, of which 65% to 80% are seen a single time; less than 1.5% belongs to the top ten. The specimen was memory CD4+ T cells sorted from blood. The receptors were gathered from a man aged 18 to 35 in good health. CDR3s include the opening cysteine and the closing phenylalanine or tryptophan. Fields, in order: V gene, D gene, J gene, clone size, CDR3 protein, CDR3 DNA. The D gene is left open where the match is weak. Clone size appears in some rows only: once, few, many, or a class for an expanded clone.

v_call: TRBV11-2; d_call: TRBD1; j_call: TRBJ1-5; clone_size: .; cdr3_aa: CASSSDRGGNQPQHF; cdr3_nt: TGTGCCAGCAGCTCCGACAGGGGCGGCAATCAGCCCCAGCATTTT
v_call: TRBV5-4; d_call: .; j_call: TRBJ1-5; clone_size: .; cdr3_aa: CASSLGLRTRGNQPQHF; cdr3_nt: TGTGCCAGCAGCTTGGGGCTCCGGACCAGAGGCAATCAGCCCCAGCATTTT
v_call: TRBV9; d_call: TRBD2; j_call: TRBJ2-7; clone_size: .; cdr3_aa: CASSVDSGGYEQYF; cdr3_nt: TGTGCCAGCAGCGTAGACAGCGGGGGGTACGAGCAGTACTTC
v_call: TRBV7-9; d_call: TRBD2; j_call: TRBJ2-1; clone_size: .; cdr3_aa: CASSFSGLGGEQFF; cdr3_nt: TGTGCCAGCAGCTTCTCGGGACTAGGAGGCGAGCAGTTCTTC
v_call: TRBV28; d_call: .; j_call: TRBJ2-7; clone_size: .; cdr3_aa: CASSFLGREQYF; cdr3_nt: TGTGCCAGCAGTTTTTTGGGTCGGGAGCAGTACTTC
v_call: TRBV4-1; d_call: .; j_call: TRBJ1-1; clone_size: .; cdr3_aa: CASSQVGNTEAFF; cdr3_nt: TGCGCCAGCAGCCAAGTTGGGAACACTGAAGCTTTCTTT
v_call: TRBV7-2; d_call: .; j_call: TRBJ2-7; clone_size: .; cdr3_aa: CASSMVFGGTSYEQYF; cdr3_nt: TGTGCCAGCAGCATGGTCTTTGGCGGGACCTCCTACGAGCAGTACTTC
v_call: TRBV6-1; d_call: .; j_call: TRBJ1-1; clone_size: .; cdr3_aa: CASSEEARDLF; cdr3_nt: TGTGCCAGCAGTGAAGAGGCCCGGGATCTCTTT
v_call: TRBV11-2; d_call: .; j_call: TRBJ1-1; clone_size: .; cdr3_aa: CASSSRQRNTEAFF; cdr3_nt: TGTGCCAGCAGCTCTAGACAGCGGAACACTGAAGCTTTCTTT
v_call: TRBV28; d_call: .; j_call: TRBJ2-2; clone_size: .; cdr3_aa: CASTPRGGAGRELFF; cdr3_nt: TGTGCCAGCACTCCAAGAGGGGGTGCGGGTCGGGAGCTGTTTTTT
v_call: TRBV11-2; d_call: TRBD1; j_call: TRBJ2-7; clone_size: .; cdr3_aa: CASSRTGTGAYEQYF; cdr3_nt: TGTGCCAGCAGCCGTACCGGGACAGGAGCCTACGAGCAGTACTTC
v_call: TRBV5-4; d_call: TRBD1; j_call: TRBJ2-5; clone_size: .; cdr3_aa: CASSPGTGGPETQYF; cdr3_nt: TGTGCCAGCAGCCCTGGGACAGGGGGACCGGAGACCCAGTACTTC
v_call: TRBV11-3; d_call: .; j_call: TRBJ2-7; clone_size: .; cdr3_aa: CASSQRYGSPEQYF; cdr3_nt: TGTGCCAGCAGTCAAAGGTACGGATCCCCCGAGCAGTACTTC
v_call: TRBV6-4; d_call: TRBD2; j_call: TRBJ2-3; clone_size: many; cdr3_aa: CASSRSGNTDTQYF; cdr3_nt: TGTGCCAGCTCACGTAGCGGGAACACAGATACGCAGTATTTT
v_call: TRBV6-5; d_call: .; j_call: TRBJ2-2; clone_size: .; cdr3_aa: CASSSSWGANTGELFF; cdr3_nt: TGTGCCAGCAGTTCTTCCTGGGGGGCCAACACCGGGGAGCTGTTTTTT
v_call: TRBV15; d_call: TRBD1; j_call: TRBJ1-4; clone_size: once; cdr3_aa: CATSRGQGVGEKLFF; cdr3_nt: TGTGCCACCAGCAGAGGACAGGGCGTCGGTGAAAAACTGTTTTTT
v_call: TRBV28; d_call: .; j_call: TRBJ1-2; clone_size: once; cdr3_aa: CASSFGGSGGYTF; cdr3_nt: TGTGCCAGCAGTTTCGGCGGCTCTGGTGGCTACACCTTC
v_call: TRBV5-1; d_call: TRBD2; j_call: TRBJ2-7; clone_size: once; cdr3_aa: CASSLAAGGSYEQYF; cdr3_nt: TGCGCCAGCAGCTTGGCTGCCGGGGGGTCCTACGAGCAGTACTTC
v_call: TRBV28; d_call: .; j_call: TRBJ1-3; clone_size: .; cdr3_aa: CASSLIKGGNTIYF; cdr3_nt: TGTGCCAGCAGTTTAATAAAGGGTGGAAACACCATATATTTT
v_call: TRBV7-6; d_call: .; j_call: TRBJ2-5; clone_size: .; cdr3_aa: CASSLNSVKETQYF; cdr3_nt: TGTGCCAGCAGCTTAAATTCGGTCAAAGAGACCCAGTACTTC
v_call: TRBV2; d_call: .; j_call: TRBJ2-2; clone_size: once; cdr3_aa: CASSEFQGSGELFF; cdr3_nt: TGTGCCAGCAGTGAATTTCAGGGGTCAGGGGAGCTGTTTTTT
v_call: TRBV5-4; d_call: .; j_call: TRBJ2-5; clone_size: .; cdr3_aa: CASSLSSSQETQYF; cdr3_nt: TGTGCCAGCAGCTTGTCGAGCAGCCAAGAGACCCAGTACTTC
v_call: TRBV5-1; d_call: TRBD1; j_call: TRBJ1-6; clone_size: .; cdr3_aa: CASSLTTGESPLHF; cdr3_nt: TGCGCCAGCAGCTTAACTACAGGGGAATCACCCCTCCACTTT
v_call: TRBV19; d_call: TRBD1; j_call: TRBJ2-1; clone_size: .; cdr3_aa: CASSIGSGQGSNEQFF; cdr3_nt: TGTGCCAGTAGTATAGGGTCGGGACAGGGGAGCAATGAGCAGTTCTTC
v_call: TRBV25-1; d_call: TRBD2; j_call: TRBJ2-5; clone_size: .; cdr3_aa: CASSDSGGAETQYF; cdr3_nt: TGTGCCAGCAGTGACAGCGGGGGGGCTGAGACCCAGTACTTC
v_call: TRBV4-2; d_call: TRBD1; j_call: TRBJ1-6; clone_size: .; cdr3_aa: CASSHGTGGNSPLHF; cdr3_nt: TGTGCCAGCAGCCATGGGACAGGGGGGAATTCACCCCTCCACTTT